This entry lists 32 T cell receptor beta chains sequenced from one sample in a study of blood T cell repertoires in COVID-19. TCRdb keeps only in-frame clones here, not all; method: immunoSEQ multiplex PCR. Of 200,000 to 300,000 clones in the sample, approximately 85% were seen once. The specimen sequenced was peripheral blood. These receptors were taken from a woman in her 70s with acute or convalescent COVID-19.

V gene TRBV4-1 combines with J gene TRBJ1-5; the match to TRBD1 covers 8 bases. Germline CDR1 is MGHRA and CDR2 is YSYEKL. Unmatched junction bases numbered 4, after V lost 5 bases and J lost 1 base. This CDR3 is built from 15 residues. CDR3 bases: TGCGCCAGCAGCTCCCGGGACAGGAGCAATCAGCCCCAGCATTTT. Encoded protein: CASSSRDRSNQPQHF.

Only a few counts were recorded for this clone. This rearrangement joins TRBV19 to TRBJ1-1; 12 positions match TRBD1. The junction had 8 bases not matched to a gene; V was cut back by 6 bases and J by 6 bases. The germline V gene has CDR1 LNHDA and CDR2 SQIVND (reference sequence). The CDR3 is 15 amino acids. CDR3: CASSDPGQGASEAFF. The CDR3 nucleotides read TGTGCCAGTAGCGATCCGGGACAGGGGGCCTCTGAAGCTTTCTTT.

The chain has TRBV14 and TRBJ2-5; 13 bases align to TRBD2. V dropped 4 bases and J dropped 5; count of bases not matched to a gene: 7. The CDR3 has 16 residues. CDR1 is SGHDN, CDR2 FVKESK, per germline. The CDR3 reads CASSPLAGGHLETQYF. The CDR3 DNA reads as TGTGCCAGCAGCCCACTAGCGGGGGGGCATCTGGAGACCCAGTACTTC.

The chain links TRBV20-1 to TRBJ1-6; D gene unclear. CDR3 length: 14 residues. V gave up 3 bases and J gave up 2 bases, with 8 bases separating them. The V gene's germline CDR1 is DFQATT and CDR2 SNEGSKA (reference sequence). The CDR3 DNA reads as TGCAGTGCTAGTGGGAGTGCCTATAATTCACCCCTCCACTTT. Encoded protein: CSASGSAYNSPLHF.

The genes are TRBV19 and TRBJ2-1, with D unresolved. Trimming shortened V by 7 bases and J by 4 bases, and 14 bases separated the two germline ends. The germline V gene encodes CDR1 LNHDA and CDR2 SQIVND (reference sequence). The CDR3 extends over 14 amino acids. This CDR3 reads CASKDGGGYNEQFF. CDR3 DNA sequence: TGTGCCAGTAAAGATGGCGGTGGTTACAATGAGCAGTTCTTC.

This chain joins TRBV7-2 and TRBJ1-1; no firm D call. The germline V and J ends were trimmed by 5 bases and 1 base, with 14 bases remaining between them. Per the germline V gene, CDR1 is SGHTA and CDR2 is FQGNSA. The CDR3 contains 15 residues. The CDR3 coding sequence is TGTGCCAGCAGCAAAGTAGCTGTCGGGAACACTGAAGCTTTCTTT. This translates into CASSKVAVGNTEAFF.

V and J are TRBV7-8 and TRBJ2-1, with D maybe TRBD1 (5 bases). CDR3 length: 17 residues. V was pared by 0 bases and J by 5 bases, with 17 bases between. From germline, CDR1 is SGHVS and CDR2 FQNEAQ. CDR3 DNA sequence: TGTGCCAGCAGCTTAGCCCGCCCGTGGGGCTCGCACAATGAGCAGTTCTTC. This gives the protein CASSLARPWGSHNEQFF.

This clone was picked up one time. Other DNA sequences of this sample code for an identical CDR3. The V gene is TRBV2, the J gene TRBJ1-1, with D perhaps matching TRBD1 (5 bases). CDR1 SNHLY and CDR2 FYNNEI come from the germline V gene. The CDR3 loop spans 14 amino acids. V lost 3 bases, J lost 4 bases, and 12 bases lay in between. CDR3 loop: CASSEGGRGTEAFF. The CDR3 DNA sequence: TGTGCCAGCAGTGAGGGGGGAAGAGGCACTGAAGCTTTCTTT.

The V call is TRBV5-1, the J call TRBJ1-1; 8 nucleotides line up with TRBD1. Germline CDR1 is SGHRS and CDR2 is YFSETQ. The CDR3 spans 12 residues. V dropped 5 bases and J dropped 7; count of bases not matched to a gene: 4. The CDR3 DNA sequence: TGCGCCAGCAGTAGAGACAGGGGTGAAGCTTTCTTT. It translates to CASSRDRGEAFF.

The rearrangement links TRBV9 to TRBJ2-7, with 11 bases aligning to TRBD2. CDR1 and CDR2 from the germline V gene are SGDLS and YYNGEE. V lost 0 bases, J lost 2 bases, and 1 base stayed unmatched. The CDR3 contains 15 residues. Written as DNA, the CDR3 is TGTGCCAGCAGCGTAGGTAGCGGGGGGGCCTACGAGCAGTACTTC. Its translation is CASSVGSGGAYEQYF.

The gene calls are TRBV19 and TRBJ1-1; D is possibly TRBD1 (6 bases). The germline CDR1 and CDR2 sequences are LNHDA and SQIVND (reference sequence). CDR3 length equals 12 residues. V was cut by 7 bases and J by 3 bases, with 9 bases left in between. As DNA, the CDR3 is TGTGCCAGTAATCACAGGGACACTGAAGCTTTCTTT. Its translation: CASNHRDTEAFF.

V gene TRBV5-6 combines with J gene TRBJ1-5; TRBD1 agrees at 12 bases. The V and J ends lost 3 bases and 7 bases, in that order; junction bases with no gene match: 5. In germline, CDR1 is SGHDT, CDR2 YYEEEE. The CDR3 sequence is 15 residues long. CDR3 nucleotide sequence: TGTGCCAGCAGCTCGGGACAGGGGGCTCTGCAGCCCCAGCATTTT. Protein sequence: CASSSGQGALQPQHF.

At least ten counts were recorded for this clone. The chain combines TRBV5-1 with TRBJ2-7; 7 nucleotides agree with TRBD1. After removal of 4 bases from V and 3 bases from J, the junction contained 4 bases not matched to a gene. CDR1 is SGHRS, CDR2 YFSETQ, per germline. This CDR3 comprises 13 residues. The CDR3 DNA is TGCGCCAGCAGCGGACAGGTTGGCTACGAGCAGTACTTC. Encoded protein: CASSGQVGYEQYF. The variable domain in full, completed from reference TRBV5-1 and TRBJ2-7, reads KAGVTQTPRYLIKTRGQQVTLSCSPISGHRSVSWYQQTPGQGLQFLFEYFSETQRNKGNFPGRFSGRQFSNSRSEMNVSTLELGDSALYLCASSGQVGYEQYFGPGTRLTVT.

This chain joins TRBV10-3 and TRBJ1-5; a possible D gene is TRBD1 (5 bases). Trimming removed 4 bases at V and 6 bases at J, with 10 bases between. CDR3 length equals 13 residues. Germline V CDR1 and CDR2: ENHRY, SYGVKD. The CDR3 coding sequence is TGTGCCATCAGTGGGGGGGAGGGTCAGCCCCAGCATTTT. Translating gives CAISGGEGQPQHF.

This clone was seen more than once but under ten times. The CDR3 bases are TGCGCCAGCAGCTTACAGGGGGCCCGTGGCTACACCTTC. It translates to CASSLQGARGYTF. The V gene is TRBV5-1, the J gene TRBJ1-2; 9 bases are shared with TRBD1. V dropped 2 bases and J dropped 7; count of bases not matched to a gene: 3. This CDR3 comprises 13 residues. The germline V gene encodes CDR1 SGHRS and CDR2 YFSETQ.

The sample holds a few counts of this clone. The CDR3 here is CASSGRGSPSSYNEQFF. In DNA form, the CDR3 reads TGTGCCAGCAGTGGCCGAGGGAGCCCGAGCTCCTACAATGAGCAGTTCTTC. The chain combines TRBV2 with TRBJ2-1; a weak D match, TRBD2 (5 bases). Germline V gives CDR1 SNHLY, CDR2 FYNNEI. CDR3 length: 17 residues. The ends were cut back, 4 bases at V and 0 bases at J, with 16 bases in the middle.

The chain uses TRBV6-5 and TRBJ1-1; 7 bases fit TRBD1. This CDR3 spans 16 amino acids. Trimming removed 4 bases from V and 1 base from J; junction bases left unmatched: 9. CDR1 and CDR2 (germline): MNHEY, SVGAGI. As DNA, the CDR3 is TGTGCCAGCAGTTCGCCAAAGACAGGGCGGAACACTGAAGCTTTCTTT. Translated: CASSSPKTGRNTEAFF.

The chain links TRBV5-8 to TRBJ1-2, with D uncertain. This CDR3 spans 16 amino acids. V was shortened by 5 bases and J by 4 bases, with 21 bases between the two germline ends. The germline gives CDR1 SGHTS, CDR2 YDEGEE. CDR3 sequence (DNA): TGTGCCAGCAGTTTCCCCTCGACTCCCCGGGGCTATGGCTACACCTTC. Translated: CASSFPSTPRGYGYTF.

CDR3 protein: CASIQGSGNEKLFF. Written as DNA, the CDR3 is TGTGCCAGCATCCAGGGTTCGGGTAATGAAAAACTGTTTTTT. The V and J genes are TRBV7-9 and TRBJ1-4; D perhaps matches TRBD1 (5 bases). Trimming took 7 bases from V and 4 from J, leaving 13 bases between them. The germline gives CDR1 SEHNR, CDR2 FQNEAQ (reference sequence). The CDR3 totals 14 residues.

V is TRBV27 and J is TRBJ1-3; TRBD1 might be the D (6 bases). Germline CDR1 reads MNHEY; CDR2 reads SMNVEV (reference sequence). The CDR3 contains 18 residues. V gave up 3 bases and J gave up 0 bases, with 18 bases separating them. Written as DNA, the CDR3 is TGTGCCAGCAGTTTGTGGGGGGGCCACAAAAACTCTGGAAACACCATATATTTT. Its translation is CASSLWGGHKNSGNTIYF.

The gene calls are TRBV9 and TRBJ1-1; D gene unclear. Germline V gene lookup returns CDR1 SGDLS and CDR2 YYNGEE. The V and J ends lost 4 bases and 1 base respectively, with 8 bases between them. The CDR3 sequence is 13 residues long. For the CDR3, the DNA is TGTGCCAGCAGCCTGCACGGGAACACTGAAGCTTTCTTT. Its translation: CASSLHGNTEAFF.

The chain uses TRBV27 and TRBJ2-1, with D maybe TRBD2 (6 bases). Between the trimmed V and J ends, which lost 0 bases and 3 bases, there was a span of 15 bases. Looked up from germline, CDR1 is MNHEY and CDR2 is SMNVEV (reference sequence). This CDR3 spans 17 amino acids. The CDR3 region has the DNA TGTGCCAGCAGTTTATCATATACCGGGACTCACTACAATGAGCAGTTCTTC. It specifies CASSLSYTGTHYNEQFF.

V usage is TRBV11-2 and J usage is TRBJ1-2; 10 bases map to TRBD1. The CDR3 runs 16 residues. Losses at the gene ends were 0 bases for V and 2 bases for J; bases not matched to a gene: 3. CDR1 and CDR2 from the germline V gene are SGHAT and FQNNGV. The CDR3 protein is CASSLDRDRGNYGYTF. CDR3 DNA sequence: TGTGCCAGCAGCTTAGACCGGGACAGGGGCAACTATGGCTACACCTTC.

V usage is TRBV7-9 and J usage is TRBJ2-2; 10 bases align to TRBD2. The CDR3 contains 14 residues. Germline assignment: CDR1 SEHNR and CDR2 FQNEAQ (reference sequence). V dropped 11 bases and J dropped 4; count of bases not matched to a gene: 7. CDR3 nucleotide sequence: TGTGCCTCCGTGTCTAGCGGGAGCACCGGGGAGCTGTTTTTT. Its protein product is CASVSSGSTGELFF.

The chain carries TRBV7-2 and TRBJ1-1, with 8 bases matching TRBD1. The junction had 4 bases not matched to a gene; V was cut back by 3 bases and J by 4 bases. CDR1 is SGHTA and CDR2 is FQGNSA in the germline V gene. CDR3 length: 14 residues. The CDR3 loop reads CASSFDRGGTEAFF. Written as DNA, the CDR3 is TGTGCCAGCAGCTTTGACAGGGGAGGCACTGAAGCTTTCTTT.

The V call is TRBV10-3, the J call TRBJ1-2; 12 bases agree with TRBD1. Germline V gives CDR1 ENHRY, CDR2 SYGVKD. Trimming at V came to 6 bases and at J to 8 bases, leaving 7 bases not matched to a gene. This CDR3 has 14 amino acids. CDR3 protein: CAIREGQGASGYTF. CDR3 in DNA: TGTGCCATCAGAGAGGGACAGGGGGCGTCCGGCTACACCTTC.

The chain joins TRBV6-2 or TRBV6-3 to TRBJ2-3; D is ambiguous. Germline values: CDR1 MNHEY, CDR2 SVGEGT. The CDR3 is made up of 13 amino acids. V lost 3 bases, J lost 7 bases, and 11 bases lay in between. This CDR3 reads CASSYAALNTQYF. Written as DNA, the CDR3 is TGTGCCAGCAGTTATGCGGCCCTCAATACGCAGTATTTT.

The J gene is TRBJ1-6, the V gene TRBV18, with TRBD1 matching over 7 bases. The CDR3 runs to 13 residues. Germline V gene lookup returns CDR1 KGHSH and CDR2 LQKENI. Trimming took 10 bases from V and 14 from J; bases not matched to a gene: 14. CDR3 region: CATGTALDPTLHF. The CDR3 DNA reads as TGTGCCACCGGGACAGCATTGGATCCAACCCTCCACTTT.

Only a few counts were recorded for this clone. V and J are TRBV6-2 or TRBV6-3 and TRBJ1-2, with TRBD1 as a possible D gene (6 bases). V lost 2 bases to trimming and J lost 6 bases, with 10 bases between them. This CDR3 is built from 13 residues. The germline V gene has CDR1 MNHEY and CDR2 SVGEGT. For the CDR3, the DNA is TGTGCCAGCAGTTACCAATCAGGGGATGGCTACACCTTC. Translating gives CASSYQSGDGYTF.

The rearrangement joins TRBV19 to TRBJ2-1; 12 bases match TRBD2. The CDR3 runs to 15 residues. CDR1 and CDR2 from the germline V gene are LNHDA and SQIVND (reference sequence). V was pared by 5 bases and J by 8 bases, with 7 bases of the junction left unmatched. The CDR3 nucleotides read TGTGCCAGTAGTCCGCACCCTAGCGGGAGGGATGAGCAGTTCTTC. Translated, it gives CASSPHPSGRDEQFF.

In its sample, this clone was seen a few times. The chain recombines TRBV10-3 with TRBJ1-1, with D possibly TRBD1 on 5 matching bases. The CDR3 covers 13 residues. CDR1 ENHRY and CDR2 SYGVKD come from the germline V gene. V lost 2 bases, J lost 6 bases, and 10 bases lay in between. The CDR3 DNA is TGTGCCATCAGTGAGGATAGGGGTTCTGAAGCTTTCTTT. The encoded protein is CAISEDRGSEAFF.

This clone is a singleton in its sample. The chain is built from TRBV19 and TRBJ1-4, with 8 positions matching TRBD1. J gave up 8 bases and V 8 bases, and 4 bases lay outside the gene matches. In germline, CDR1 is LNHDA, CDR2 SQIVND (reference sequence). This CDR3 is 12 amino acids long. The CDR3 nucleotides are TGTGCCAGTCGGACAGGGAACGAAAAACTGTTTTTT. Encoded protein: CASRTGNEKLFF.